These T cell receptor beta chains were read from a single sample in a study of naive and memory T cell subsets. Each CDR3 protein is one row after TCRdb ran MiXCR on the UMI-ligation and nested PCR reads. In the table there are around 160,000 distinct CDR3 sequences, about a sixth of which are singletons. The source material was naive CD4+ T cells from blood. Receptors originate from a human donor in good health. The CDR3 runs from the conserved cysteine through the conserved F or W. D genes are given only for firm matches. Not every row has a clone size; where given, it reads once, few, many or a size class.

J gene,V gene,clone size,D gene,CDR3 DNA,CDR3 protein
TRBJ2-3,TRBV6-2/TRBV6-3,many,.,TGTGCCAGCGGATTCCAAAGGGAGACAGATACGCAGTATTTT,CASGFQRETDTQYF
TRBJ2-7,TRBV12-3/TRBV12-4,.,.,TGTGCCAGCAGTTTAGAGGGCGTGAGCGAGCAGTACTTC,CASSLEGVSEQYF
TRBJ2-7,TRBV5-1,few,.,TGCGCCAGCAGCAGAGGGGGTCTGGTCACCTACGAGCAGTACTTC,CASSRGGLVTYEQYF
TRBJ2-3,TRBV2,few,.,TGTGCCAGCAGTGAAGAGCTCTTCGGTCGCGCCACACTGGATACGCAGTATTTT,CASSEELFGRATLDTQYF
TRBJ2-3,TRBV29-1,.,TRBD2,TGCAGCGTTCAGCGGGAGTCAGATACGCAGTATTTT,CSVQRESDTQYF
TRBJ2-5,TRBV5-1,.,TRBD2,TGCGCCAGCAGCGGGACTAGCGGGGTCGAGACCCAGTACTTC,CASSGTSGVETQYF
TRBJ2-7,TRBV7-2,few,TRBD1,TGTGCCAGCAGCTTAGCGCCGGGACAGGGAGAGTACTTC,CASSLAPGQGEYF
TRBJ1-1,TRBV20-1,.,.,TGCAGTGCTAGGGGGGCGGCAAACGCTGAAGCTTTCTTT,CSARGAANAEAFF
TRBJ2-7,TRBV13,few,.,TGTGCCAGCAGCTTAGGGGACTGGTCCTACGAGCAGTACTTC,CASSLGDWSYEQYF
TRBJ2-4,TRBV7-2,.,.,TGTGCCAGCAGCTTAGTAGCTATAGGAAAGACGAAAAACATTCAGTACTTC,CASSLVAIGKTKNIQYF
TRBJ1-1,TRBV28,few,.,TGTGCCATACAACCCTCCGGGACTGAAGCTTTCTTT,CAIQPSGTEAFF
TRBJ2-1,TRBV10-3,few,TRBD2,TGTGCCATCAGTGAGTCGAGTCCAGGGAGGGTCGATGAGCAGTTCTTC,CAISESSPGRVDEQFF
TRBJ2-1,TRBV10-3,few,.,TGTGCCATCAGTCTGGGCCCGGACAAGCCATACAATGAGCAGTTCTTC,CAISLGPDKPYNEQFF
TRBJ2-1,TRBV4-1,.,.,TGCGCCAGCAGCCAAGATTTCGCAGGGATCGGTCACAATGAGCAGTTCTTC,CASSQDFAGIGHNEQFF
TRBJ2-1,TRBV20-1,.,TRBD2,TGCAGTGCTAAAGATAGGGTAGCGGGGACGTTACCAAACCTTGGGCAGTTCTTC,CSAKDRVAGTLPNLGQFF
TRBJ2-1,TRBV18,.,TRBD2,TGTGCCAGCTTTCGAGGGGAGGGCAATGAGCAGTTCTTC,CASFRGEGNEQFF
TRBJ2-3,TRBV12-3/TRBV12-4,.,TRBD2,TGTGCCAGCAGCAGTAGCGGGAGGGCAGATACGCAGTATTTT,CASSSSGRADTQYF
TRBJ2-6,TRBV2,.,.,TGTGCCAGCAGTGAAATGGGAACTGGGGCCAACGTCCTGACTTTC,CASSEMGTGANVLTF
TRBJ2-3,TRBV25-1,.,.,TGTGCCAGCAGTGCTGGAGGGGTAACAGATACGCAGTATTTT,CASSAGGVTDTQYF
TRBJ1-1,TRBV6-5,.,TRBD1,TGTGCCAGCAGCTCCGGACAGGGGCGAACTGAAGCTTTCTTT,CASSSGQGRTEAFF
TRBJ2-7,TRBV18,.,TRBD1,TGTGCCAGCTCACCAGGGACAGGGGAGTCCTACGAGCAGTACTTC,CASSPGTGESYEQYF
TRBJ2-5,TRBV5-1,few,.,TGCGCCAGCAGCGCGGGGACAGCCAAAGAGACCCAGTACTTC,CASSAGTAKETQYF
TRBJ2-7,TRBV6-5,few,TRBD2,TGTGCCAGCAGTTACTCTTTCCTAGCGGGACCGTTCTACGAGCAGTACTTC,CASSYSFLAGPFYEQYF
TRBJ2-5,TRBV29-1,few,TRBD2,TGCAGCGTTCGGGAGGGCGTAGGGACCCAGTACTTC,CSVREGVGTQYF
TRBJ2-1,TRBV11-1,.,TRBD2,TGTGCCAGCAGACCTGGACTAGACTGCTCCTACAATGAGCAGTTCTTC,CASRPGLDCSYNEQFF
TRBJ2-5,TRBV2,few,.,TGTGCCAGCAGTAACTTCCCAGGACAGCAAGAGACCCAGTACTTC,CASSNFPGQQETQYF
TRBJ2-7,TRBV21-1,few,.,TGTGCCAGCAGCCACCGGGACTCTTCCTACGAGCAGTACTTC,CASSHRDSSYEQYF
TRBJ2-5,TRBV7-8,.,.,TGTGCCAGCAGCTTAACCACCAGGGATGAGACCCAGTACTTC,CASSLTTRDETQYF